What follows is one TCR beta chain and its context. Antigen: not known. Repertoires were generated with immunoSEQ multiplex PCR, while TCRdb's copy carries only in-frame clones and drops some. Altogether over 85,000 clones are present, about 94% being singletons, with the ten largest covering over 0.25%. The sample originates from a study of siplizumab effects on memory and regulatory T cells. Study results and limitations: Memory cells seemed less diverse than naive T cells, which also seemed major contributors to the alloresponse. Whether the proliferating Tregs (from siplizumab cultures) were suppressive was not confirmed.

CDR1 is MNHNS and CDR2 is SASEGT in the germline V gene. The CDR3 totals 15 residues. V was pared by 6 bases and J by 1 base, with 4 bases of the junction left unmatched. This chain joins TRBV6-1 and TRBJ2-1, with 9 nucleotides matching TRBD2. Sequenced material: non-Treg CD4+ T cells sorted from blood. The sequence was obtained from a human donor in good health. CDR3 region: CASRVLAGSYNEQFF. In DNA, the CDR3 is TGTGCCAGCAGAGTTCTAGCGGGGTCCTACAATGAGCAGTTCTTC.